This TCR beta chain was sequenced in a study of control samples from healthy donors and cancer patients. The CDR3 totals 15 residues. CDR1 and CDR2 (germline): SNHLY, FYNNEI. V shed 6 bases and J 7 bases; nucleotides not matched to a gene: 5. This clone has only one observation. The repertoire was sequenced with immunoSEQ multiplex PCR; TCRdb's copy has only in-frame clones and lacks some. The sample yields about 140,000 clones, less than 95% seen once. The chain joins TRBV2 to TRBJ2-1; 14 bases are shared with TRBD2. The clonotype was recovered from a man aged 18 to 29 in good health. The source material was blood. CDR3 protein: CASRLGLAGGNEQFF. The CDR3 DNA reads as TGTGCCAGCAGACTAGGACTAGCGGGGGGTAATGAGCAGTTCTTC.